These 5 T cell receptor beta chains came from one sample sequenced in a study of blood T cell repertoires in COVID-19. Method: immunoSEQ multiplex PCR; TCRdb's copy keeps in-frame clones and lacks some. The sample has tens of thousands of clones, 84% seen once. The sample comprised peripheral blood. All receptors come from a man in his fifties or sixties with acute or convalescent COVID-19.

The CDR3 is CATYFAQGYGYTF. The CDR3 DNA is TGTGCCACGTACTTCGCCCAGGGATACGGCTACACCTTC. V is TRBV6-5 and J is TRBJ1-2, with D possibly TRBD1 on 5 matching bases. V lost 10 bases to trimming and J lost 8 bases, with 20 bases between them. Germline-derived CDR1 and CDR2 are MNHEY and SVGAGI. CDR3 length equals 13 residues.

The chain carries TRBV10-3 and TRBJ1-2; 8 nucleotides line up with TRBD1. With 7 bases clipped from V and 4 bases from J, the junction kept 14 bases outside the gene matches. CDR1 is ENHRY and CDR2 is SYGVKD in the germline V gene. This CDR3 contains 16 residues. The CDR3 reads CAINGQGLPSFYGYTF. For the CDR3, the DNA is TGTGCCATCAATGGACAGGGCCTCCCCTCTTTCTATGGCTACACCTTC.

The genes are TRBV7-9 and TRBJ1-5, with 9 nucleotides matching TRBD1. The CDR3 loop spans 18 amino acids. The germline V gene has CDR1 SEHNR and CDR2 FQNEAQ (reference sequence). After removal of 3 bases from V and 2 bases from J, the junction contained 11 bases not matched to a gene. This chain's CDR3 is CASSLWGQGTSGNQPQHF. The DNA for the CDR3 is TGTGCCAGCAGCTTGTGGGGACAGGGTACTTCTGGCAATCAGCCCCAGCATTTT.

The chain uses TRBV7-9 and TRBJ1-3, with TRBD1 matching over 10 bases. Germline loops: CDR1 SEHNR, CDR2 FQNEAQ (reference sequence). Losses at the gene ends were 5 bases for V and 4 bases for J; bases not matched to a gene: 11. The CDR3 spans 17 residues. The CDR3 nucleotides read TGTGCCAGCAGCATTAGACAGGGGGCTACGAGAGGAAACACCATATATTTT. Protein sequence: CASSIRQGATRGNTIYF.

This chain connects TRBV7-9 to TRBJ2-3; TRBD2 is a possible D gene (5 bases). The germline gives CDR1 SEHNR, CDR2 FQNEAQ (reference sequence). This CDR3 comprises 15 residues. The V and J ends lost 4 bases and 0 bases respectively, with 11 bases between them. For the CDR3, the DNA is TGTGCCAGCAGCTCCCTGGGGAGTAGCACAGATACGCAGTATTTT. Its protein product is CASSSLGSSTDTQYF.